This T cell receptor (beta chain) derives from a study of spatial heterogeneity in lung cancer. Study-level information: TCR and UMI combinations that were unique each appeared, on average, more than ten times in raw reads. Study-wide findings and caveats: How many expanded intratumoral alpha and beta TCRs were present tracked the tumor mutation count, which was a count of nonsynonymous mutations.

TCR cDNA molecules were tagged individually, and each one carried a unique molecular identifier. MiXCR was run by TCRdb on the 5' RACE reads, yielding one entry per CDR3 protein. This sample has about 7,400 distinct CDR3 sequences, with 13% to 15% found just once. Germline CDR1 reads LNHDA; CDR2 reads SQIVND (reference sequence). V was pared by 5 bases and J by 6 bases, with 16 bases between. This CDR3 has 15 residues. By share, this clonotype counts as medium-sized. The antigen is unknown. This beta chain appears as a stray read in a library generated for alpha chains; its size is not informative. Noted time point: sample taken at primary tumor resection. Donors were roughly 72 untreated early-stage non-small cell lung cancer patients. Sequencing of whole RNA from tumor, nontumor lung or frozen PBMC involved no sorting.

The receptor was derived from a female donor with early-stage non-small cell lung cancer. This specimen consisted of lung tumor tissue, obtained at surgery. The V call is TRBV19, the J call TRBJ2-2; D is possibly TRBD1 (6 bases). CDR3 sequence (DNA): TGTGCCAGTAGTTCCCCCTACAGGGACCCCGGGGAGCTGTTTTTT. Translated: CASSSPYRDPGELFF.